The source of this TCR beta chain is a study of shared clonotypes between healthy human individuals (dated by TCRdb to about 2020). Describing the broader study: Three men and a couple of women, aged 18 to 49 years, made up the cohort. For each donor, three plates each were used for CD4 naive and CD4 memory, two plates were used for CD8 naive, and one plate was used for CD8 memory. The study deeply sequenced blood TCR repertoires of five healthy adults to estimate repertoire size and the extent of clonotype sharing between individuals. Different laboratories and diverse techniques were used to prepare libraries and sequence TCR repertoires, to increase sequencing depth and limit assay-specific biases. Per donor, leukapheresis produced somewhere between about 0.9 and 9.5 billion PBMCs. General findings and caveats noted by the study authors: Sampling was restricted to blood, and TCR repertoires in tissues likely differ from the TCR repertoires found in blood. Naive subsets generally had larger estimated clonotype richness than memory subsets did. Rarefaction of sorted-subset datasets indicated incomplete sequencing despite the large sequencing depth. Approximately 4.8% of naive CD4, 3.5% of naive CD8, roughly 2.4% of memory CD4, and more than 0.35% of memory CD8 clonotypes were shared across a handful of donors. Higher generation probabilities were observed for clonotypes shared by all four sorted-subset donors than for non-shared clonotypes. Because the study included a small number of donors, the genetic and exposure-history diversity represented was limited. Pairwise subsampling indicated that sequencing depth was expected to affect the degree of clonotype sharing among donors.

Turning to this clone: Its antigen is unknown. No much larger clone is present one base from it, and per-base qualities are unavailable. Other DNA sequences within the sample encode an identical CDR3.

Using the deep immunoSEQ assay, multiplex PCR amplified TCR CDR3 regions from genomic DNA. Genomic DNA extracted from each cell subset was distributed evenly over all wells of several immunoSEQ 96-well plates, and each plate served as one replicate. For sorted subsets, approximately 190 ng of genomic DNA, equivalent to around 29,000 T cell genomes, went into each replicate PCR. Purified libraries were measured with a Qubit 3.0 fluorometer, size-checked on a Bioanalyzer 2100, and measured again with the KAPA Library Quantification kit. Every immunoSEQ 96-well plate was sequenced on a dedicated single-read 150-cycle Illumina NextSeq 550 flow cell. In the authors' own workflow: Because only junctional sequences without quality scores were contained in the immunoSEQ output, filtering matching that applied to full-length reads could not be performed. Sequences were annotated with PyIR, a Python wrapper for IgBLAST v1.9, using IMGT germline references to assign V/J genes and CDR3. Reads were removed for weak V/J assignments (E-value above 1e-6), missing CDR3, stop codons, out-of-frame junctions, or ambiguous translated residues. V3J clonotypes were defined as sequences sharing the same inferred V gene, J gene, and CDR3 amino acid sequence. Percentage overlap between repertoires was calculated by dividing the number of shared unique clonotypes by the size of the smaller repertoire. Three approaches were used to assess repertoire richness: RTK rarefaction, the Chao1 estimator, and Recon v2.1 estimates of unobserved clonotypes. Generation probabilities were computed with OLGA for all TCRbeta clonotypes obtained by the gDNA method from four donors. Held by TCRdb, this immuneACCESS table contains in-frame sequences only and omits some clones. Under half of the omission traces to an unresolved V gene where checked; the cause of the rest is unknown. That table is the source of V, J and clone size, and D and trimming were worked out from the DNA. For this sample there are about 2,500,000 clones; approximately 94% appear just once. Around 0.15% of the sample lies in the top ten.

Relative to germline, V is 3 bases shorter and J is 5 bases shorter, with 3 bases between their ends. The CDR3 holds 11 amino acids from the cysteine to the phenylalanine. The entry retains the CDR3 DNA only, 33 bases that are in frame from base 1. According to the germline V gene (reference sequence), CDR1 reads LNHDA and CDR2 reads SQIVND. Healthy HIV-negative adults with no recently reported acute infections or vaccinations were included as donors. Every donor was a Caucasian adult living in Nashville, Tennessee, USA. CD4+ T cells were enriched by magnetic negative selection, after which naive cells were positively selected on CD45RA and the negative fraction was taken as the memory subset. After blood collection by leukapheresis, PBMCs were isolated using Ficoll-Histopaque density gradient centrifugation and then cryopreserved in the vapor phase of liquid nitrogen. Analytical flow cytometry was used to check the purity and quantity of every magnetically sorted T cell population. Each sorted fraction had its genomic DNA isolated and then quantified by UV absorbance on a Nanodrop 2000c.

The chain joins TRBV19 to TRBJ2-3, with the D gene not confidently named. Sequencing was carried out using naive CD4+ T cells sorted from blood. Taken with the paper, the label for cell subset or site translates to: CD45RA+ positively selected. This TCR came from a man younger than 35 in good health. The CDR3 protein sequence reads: CASSMLDTQYF. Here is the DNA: TGTGCCAGTAGTATGTTAGATACGCAGTATTTT.